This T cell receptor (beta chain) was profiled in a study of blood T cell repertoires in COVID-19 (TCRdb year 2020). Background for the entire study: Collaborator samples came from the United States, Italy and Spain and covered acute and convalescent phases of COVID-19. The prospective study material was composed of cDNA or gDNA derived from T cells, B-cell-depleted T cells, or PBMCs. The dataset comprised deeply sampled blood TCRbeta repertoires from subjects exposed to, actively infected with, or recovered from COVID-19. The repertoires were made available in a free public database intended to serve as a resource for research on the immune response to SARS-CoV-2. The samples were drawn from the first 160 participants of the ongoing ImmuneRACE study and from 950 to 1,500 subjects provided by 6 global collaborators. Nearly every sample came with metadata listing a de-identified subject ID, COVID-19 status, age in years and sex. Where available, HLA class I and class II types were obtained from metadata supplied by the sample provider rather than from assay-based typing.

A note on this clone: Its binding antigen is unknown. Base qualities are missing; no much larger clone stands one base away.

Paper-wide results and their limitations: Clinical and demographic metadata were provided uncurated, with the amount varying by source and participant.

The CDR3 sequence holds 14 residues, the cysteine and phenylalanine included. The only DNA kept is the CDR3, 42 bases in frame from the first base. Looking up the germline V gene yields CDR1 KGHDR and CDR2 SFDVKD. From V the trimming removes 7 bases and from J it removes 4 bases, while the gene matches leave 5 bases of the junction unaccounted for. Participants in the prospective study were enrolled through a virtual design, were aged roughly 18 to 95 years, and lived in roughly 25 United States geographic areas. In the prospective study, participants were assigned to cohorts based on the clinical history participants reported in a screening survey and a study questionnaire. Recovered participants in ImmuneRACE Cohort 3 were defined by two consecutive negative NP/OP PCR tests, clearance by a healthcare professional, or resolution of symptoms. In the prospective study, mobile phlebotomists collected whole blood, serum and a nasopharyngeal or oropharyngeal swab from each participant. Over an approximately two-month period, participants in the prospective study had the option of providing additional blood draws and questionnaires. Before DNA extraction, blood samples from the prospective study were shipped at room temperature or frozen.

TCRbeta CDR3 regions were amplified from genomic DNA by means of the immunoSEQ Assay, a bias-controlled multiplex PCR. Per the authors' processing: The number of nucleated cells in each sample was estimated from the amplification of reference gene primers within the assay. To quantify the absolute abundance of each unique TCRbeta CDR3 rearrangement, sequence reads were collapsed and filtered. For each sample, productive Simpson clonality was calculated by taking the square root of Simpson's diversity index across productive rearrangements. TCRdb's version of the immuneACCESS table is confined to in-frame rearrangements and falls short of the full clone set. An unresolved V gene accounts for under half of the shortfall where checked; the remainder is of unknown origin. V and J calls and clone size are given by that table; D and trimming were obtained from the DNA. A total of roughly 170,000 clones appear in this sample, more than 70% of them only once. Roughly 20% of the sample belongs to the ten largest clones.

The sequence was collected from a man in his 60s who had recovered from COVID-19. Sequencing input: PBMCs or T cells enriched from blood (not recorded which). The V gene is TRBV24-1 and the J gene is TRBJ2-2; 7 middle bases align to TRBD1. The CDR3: CATSRDSLTGELFF. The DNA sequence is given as TGTGCCACCAGCAGGGACAGCCTCACCGGGGAGCTGTTTTTT.